Below, 32 T cell receptor beta chains from the same sample are listed, as sequenced in a study of blood T cells in healthy people across ages. Alongside a J-beta primer mix, a sample-barcoded 5' primer served in a second PCR lasting roughly 7 to 11 cycles. TCRdb used MiXCR to reprocess the 5' RACE reads, holding one entry per CDR3 protein. The sample contains about 1 million distinct CDR3 sequences, roughly 45% of which appear only once. The sequencing input was blood. These receptors were collected from an older woman in good health.

This clonotype was seen more than once but under ten times. This sequence joins TRBV4-1 and TRBJ2-7; TRBD2 matches 7 bases. The CDR3 covers 16 residues. Losses at the gene ends were 0 bases for V and 3 bases for J; bases not matched to a gene: 8. Germline V CDR1 and CDR2: MGHRA, YSYEKL. In DNA, the CDR3 is TGCGCCAGCAGCCAAGATTCGACGGGAGGTTACTACGAGCAGTACTTC. This encodes CASSQDSTGGYYEQYF.

The chain joins TRBV20-1 to TRBJ2-1, with 12 bases that match TRBD2. V lost 3 bases to trimming and J lost 7 bases; unmatched junction nucleotides: 10. This CDR3 spans 16 amino acids. Germline V gives CDR1 DFQATT, CDR2 SNEGSKA (reference sequence). DNA for the CDR3: TGCAGTGCTAGGTTGGGACTAGCGGGTCGGGTAAATGAGCAGTTCTTC. It codes for CSARLGLAGRVNEQFF.

The V gene is TRBV12-5, the J gene TRBJ1-6; a weak D match, TRBD1 (5 bases). Germline V lookup: CDR1 LGHNT, CDR2 FRNRAP. The CDR3 length is 15 residues. Trimming stripped 0 bases from V and 9 bases from J, with 12 bases between. The CDR3 spells CASGLVLRGPSPLHF. Here the CDR3 DNA reads TGTGCTAGTGGTTTGGTACTTAGGGGTCCTTCACCCCTCCACTTT. The full variable domain, rest sourced from reference TRBV12-5 and TRBJ1-6, is DARVTQTPRHKVTEMGQEVTMRCQPILGHNTVFWYRQTMMQGLELLAYFRNRAPLDDSGMPKDRFSAEMPDATLATLKIQPSEPRDSAVYFCASGLVLRGPSPLHFGNGTRLTVT.

The chain is built from TRBV20-1 and TRBJ1-6, with D uncertain. V was trimmed by 2 bases and J by 10 bases, leaving 18 bases between them. This CDR3 is built from 15 residues. The V gene's germline CDR1 is DFQATT and CDR2 SNEGSKA (reference sequence). Here the CDR3 reads CSARRMEILGSPLHF. The CDR3 bases are TGCAGTGCTAGAAGGATGGAAATCCTTGGATCACCCCTCCACTTT.

The V gene is TRBV29-1, the J gene TRBJ2-7; 7 bases align to TRBD1. Germline V CDR1 and CDR2: SQVTM, ANQGSEA. The V and J ends lost 7 bases and 2 bases, in that order; junction bases with no gene match: 8. The CDR3 totals 13 residues. The CDR3 loop is CSARQGITYEQYF. Here the CDR3 DNA reads TGCAGCGCCCGACAGGGAATCACCTACGAGCAGTACTTC.

This clonotype was observed a few times. This chain joins TRBV6-5 and TRBJ1-2, with 7 bases matching TRBD1. The CDR3 sequence is 15 residues long. CDR1 is MNHEY and CDR2 is SVGAGI in the germline V gene. V shed 4 bases and J 4 bases; nucleotides not matched to a gene: 9. The CDR3, as DNA: TGTGCCAGCAGTTCCACAGGGGCGGGTGGCTATGGCTACACCTTC. Translating gives CASSSTGAGGYGYTF.

The rearrangement uses TRBV4-2 and TRBJ2-1; D gene uncertain. The CDR3 contains 14 residues. The germline CDR1 and CDR2 sequences are LGHNA and YNFKEQ. Trimming cost V 1 base and J 5 bases, with 9 bases left between them. DNA for the CDR3: TGTGCCAGCAGCCAAGGGGTAAGGGACAATGAGCAGTTCTTC. This translates into CASSQGVRDNEQFF.

V and J are TRBV28 and TRBJ1-1; maybe TRBD1 (5 bases). The ends were cut back, 5 bases at V and 0 bases at J, with 16 bases in the middle. The CDR3 length is 16 residues. Germline V CDR1 and CDR2: MDHEN, SYDVKM. The CDR3 spells CASSKKGRYMNTEAFF. For the CDR3, the DNA is TGTGCCAGCAGTAAAAAGGGACGATACATGAACACTGAAGCTTTCTTT. Using reference TRBV28 and TRBJ1-1 for the parts outside the CDR3, the full variable domain is DVKVTQSSRYLVKRTGEKVFLECVQDMDHENMFWYRQDPGLGLRLIYFSYDVKMKEKGDIPEGYSVSREKKERFSLILESASTNQTSMYLCASSKKGRYMNTEAFFGQGTRLTVV.

This rearrangement joins TRBV7-9 to TRBJ2-7; D uncertain. The CDR3 runs to 11 residues. The V gene lost 5 bases and the J gene lost 6 bases, with 8 bases spanning the gap. CDR1 and CDR2 (germline): SEHNR, FQNEAQ (reference sequence). CDR3 amino acids: CASSENGEQYF. CDR3 sequence (DNA): TGTGCCAGCAGCGAGAACGGCGAGCAGTACTTC.

This clonotype was picked up many times. V usage is TRBV29-1 and J usage is TRBJ1-1, with 7 bases fitting TRBD1. The CDR3 contains 14 residues. Looked up from germline, CDR1 is SQVTM and CDR2 is ANQGSEA. V was clipped by 3 bases and J by 6 bases; unmatched bases: 10. In nucleotides, the CDR3 is TGCAGCGTTGAGGTTAGAGGGGGCTGGGCTGAAGCTTTCTTT. Its protein product is CSVEVRGGWAEAFF.

The chain has TRBV10-3 and TRBJ1-2; TRBD1 is a possible D gene (5 bases). The CDR3 is 15 amino acids. Germline loops: CDR1 ENHRY, CDR2 SYGVKD. The ends were cut back, 0 bases at V and 8 bases at J, with 16 bases in the middle. The CDR3 region has the DNA TGTGCCATCAGTGAGTCCCAAGACAGCTCGGGGGGCTACACCTTC. Encoded protein: CAISESQDSSGGYTF.

The chain has TRBV29-1 and TRBJ2-5, with TRBD1 matching over 8 bases. Trimming took 4 bases from V and 5 from J; bases not matched to a gene: 12. The CDR3 contains 15 residues. From germline, CDR1 is SQVTM and CDR2 ANQGSEA. The CDR3 loop reads CSVVRRRGPYETQYF. CDR3 sequence (DNA): TGCAGCGTTGTTAGGCGCAGGGGGCCGTATGAGACCCAGTACTTC.

This clonotype has just a few counts. The chain uses TRBV7-9 and TRBJ2-7, with no clear D. The CDR3 has 14 residues. Deletions cut 4 bases from V and 0 bases from J, with 10 bases between. Per the germline V gene, CDR1 is SEHNR and CDR2 is FQNEAQ (reference sequence). CDR3 nucleotides: TGTGCCAGCAGCTCCCGGCAGAACTCCTACGAGCAGTACTTC. Amino acids: CASSSRQNSYEQYF.

In its sample, this clonotype was seen a few times. The chain employs TRBV11-2 and TRBJ2-5; 10 nucleotides align to TRBD2. The CDR3 is 16 amino acids. The junction had 11 bases not matched to a gene; V was cut back by 5 bases and J by 5 bases. Germline CDR1 is SGHAT and CDR2 is FQNNGV. CDR3 sequence (DNA): TGTGCCAGCAGCGACCTTCACGGGACTAGCGATGAGACCCAGTACTTC. Translated, it gives CASSDLHGTSDETQYF.

J is TRBJ2-1 and V is TRBV5-1, with D maybe TRBD2 (6 bases). The DNA matches TRBJ2-7 better at its end, which makes the J call doubtful. CDR1 is SGHRS, CDR2 YFSETQ, per germline. The CDR3 runs 14 residues. The CDR3 DNA reads as TGCGCCAGCAGCTTTAGCGGACTCAACAATGAGCAGTACTTC. It encodes CASSFSGLNNEQYF.

This clonotype came up a few times. The chain combines TRBV4-1 with TRBJ2-7; perhaps D is TRBD1 or TRBD2 (5 bases each). The J call may be incorrect, as the DNA end agrees better with TRBJ2-5. CDR3 length: 15 residues. Germline CDR1 is MGHRA and CDR2 is YSYEKL. CDR3 protein: CASCPIGTPGETQYF. In DNA, the CDR3 is TGCGCCAGCTGCCCCATAGGGACGCCCGGGGAGACCCAGTACTTC.

The chain links TRBV27 to TRBJ2-1; D ambiguous. The germline CDR1 and CDR2 sequences are MNHEY and SMNVEV (reference sequence). The CDR3 runs to 15 residues. Trimming took 6 bases from V and 6 from J, leaving 18 bases between them. The CDR3 DNA reads as TGTGCCAGCAGGGCACAATCAAAACTATCCAATGAGCAGTTCTTC. Encoded protein: CASRAQSKLSNEQFF.

The V call is TRBV7-9, the J call TRBJ2-1; tentatively, D is TRBD2 (6 bases). The V gene's germline CDR1 is SEHNR and CDR2 FQNEAQ (reference sequence). The germline V and J ends were trimmed by 5 bases and 10 bases, with 24 bases remaining between them. The CDR3 covers 16 residues. The CDR3 reads CASSPKTRVQNGEQFF. CDR3 DNA: TGTGCCAGCAGCCCTAAGACTAGAGTCCAAAACGGCGAGCAGTTCTTC.

J is TRBJ2-1 and V is TRBV3-1, with 13 bases fitting TRBD2. The CDR3 sequence is 17 residues long. CDR1 is LGHDT and CDR2 is YNNKEL in the germline V gene (reference sequence). J lost 6 bases, V lost 0 bases, and 5 bases had no gene match. The CDR3 here is CASSQDPGLAGANEQFF. The CDR3 DNA reads TGTGCCAGCAGCCAAGATCCCGGACTAGCGGGAGCCAATGAGCAGTTCTTC.

The chain couples TRBV10-3 to TRBJ2-7; unclear D gene. The germline V gene encodes CDR1 ENHRY and CDR2 SYGVKD. Trimming pared 3 bases from V and 3 bases from J, leaving 6 bases between. The CDR3 totals 12 residues. The CDR3 loop is CAISDLDYEQYF. In DNA, the CDR3 is TGTGCCATCAGTGACCTGGACTACGAGCAGTACTTC.

This clonotype was recorded a few times. The chain recombines TRBV27 with TRBJ2-4; tentative D call: TRBD1 (5 bases). There are 12 residues in the CDR3. In germline, CDR1 is MNHEY, CDR2 SMNVEV (reference sequence). With 3 bases removed from V and 13 bases from J, the gap between germline ends came to 13 bases. CDR3 coding DNA: TGTGCCAGCAGTTTCGAAGGGGCAGAGCAGTACTTC. Translated, it gives CASSFEGAEQYF.

A single count supports this clonotype. The rearrangement links TRBV5-1 to TRBJ1-1, with 12 bases aligning to TRBD1. Germline CDR1 reads SGHRS; CDR2 reads YFSETQ. This CDR3 comprises 17 residues. V lost 0 bases to trimming and J lost 1 base; unmatched junction nucleotides: 4. CDR3 in amino acids: CASSLGGTGGTNTEAFF. The CDR3 nucleotides read TGCGCCAGCAGCTTGGGAGGGACAGGGGGCACGAACACTGAAGCTTTCTTT.

This sequence joins TRBV6-2 or TRBV6-3 and TRBJ2-5; D not resolved. V was cut by 2 bases and J by 9 bases, with 13 bases left in between. CDR1 MNHEY and CDR2 SVGEGT come from the germline V gene. The CDR3 has 13 residues. CDR3 nucleotides: TGTGCCAGCAGTTACCCACTCACATCCGCCCAGTACTTC. Its protein product is CASSYPLTSAQYF.

The chain has TRBV5-4 and TRBJ2-1, with D perhaps assigned TRBD1 or TRBD2 (5 bases each). Germline V gene sequence: CDR1 SGHNT, CDR2 YYREEE (reference sequence). CDR3 length: 14 residues. Trimming left V 0 bases short and J 9 bases short, with 13 bases between. CDR3 protein: CASSLEGPRSEQFF. The CDR3 region has the DNA TGTGCCAGCAGCTTGGAGGGACCTAGGAGTGAGCAGTTCTTC. Looking up the rest from reference TRBV5-4 and TRBJ2-1 gives the full variable domain: ETGVTQSPTHLIKTRGQQVTLRCSSQSGHNTVSWYQQALGQGPQFIFQYYREEENGRGNFPPRFSGLQFPNYSSELNVNALELDDSALYLCASSLEGPRSEQFFGPGTRLTVL.

This chain links TRBV6-6 with TRBJ1-4; D might be TRBD1 (6 bases). The CDR3 spans 16 residues. The V end was cut by 6 bases, the J end by 0 bases, with 14 bases between. Germline CDR1 is MNHNY and CDR2 is SVGAGI (reference sequence). This chain's CDR3 is CASRRGTATTNEKLFF. DNA of the CDR3: TGTGCCAGCAGGAGGGGGACTGCCACAACTAATGAAAAACTGTTTTTT.

Notes on this clonotype: At one of its ends the junction is not consistent with the germline gene, which may arise from a read error. CDR3 sequence reads: CASSPGRSPAPYSYTF. The DNA of the CDR3 is TGTGCCAGCAGCCCGGGGCGTTCCCCAGCCCCCTATAGCTACACCTTC. The gene calls are TRBV12-3 or TRBV12-4 and TRBJ1-2; TRBD1 might be the D (5 bases). The CDR3 covers 16 residues.

The chain uses TRBV19 and TRBJ2-1; D may be TRBD2 (6 bases). Germline V gene data show CDR1 as LNHDA and CDR2 as SQIVND (reference sequence). The CDR3 is 13 residues long. Trimming pared 3 bases from V and 10 bases from J, leaving 13 bases between. The CDR3 reads CASSIGTAGEQFF. In DNA form, the CDR3 reads TGTGCCAGTAGTATTGGGACCGCGGGAGAGCAGTTCTTC.

The rearrangement uses TRBV9 and TRBJ2-3; the D gene is possibly TRBD2 (5 bases). Germline V lookup: CDR1 SGDLS, CDR2 YYNGEE. This CDR3 contains 16 residues. The V gene lost 4 bases and the J gene lost 1 base, with 16 bases spanning the gap. In DNA, the CDR3 is TGTGCCAGCAGCCCCCGCTGGGCGAGGGGCACAGATACGCAGTATTTT. This encodes CASSPRWARGTDTQYF. The complete variable domain, with remaining parts taken from reference TRBV9 and TRBJ2-3, reads DSGVTQTPKHLITATGQRVTLRCSPRSGDLSVYWYQQSLDQGLQFLIQYYNGEERAKGNILERFSAQQFPDLHSELNLSSLELGDSALYFCASSPRWARGTDTQYFGPGTRLTVL.

This chain joins TRBV27 and TRBJ2-3; no clear D gene. V was clipped by 8 bases and J by 4 bases, with 10 bases between them. This CDR3 comprises 12 residues. Germline CDR1 and CDR2: MNHEY and SMNVEV (reference sequence). Here the CDR3 reads CASGLGADTQYF. As DNA, the CDR3 is TGTGCCAGCGGGCTCGGTGCAGATACGCAGTATTTT.

The gene calls are TRBV5-6 and TRBJ2-3, with 8 bases matching TRBD1. J lost 4 bases, V lost 5 bases, and 9 bases had no gene match. Germline CDR1 SGHDT, CDR2 YYEEEE. The CDR3 covers 15 residues. The CDR3 spells CASRLWTGLSDTQYF. DNA for the CDR3: TGTGCCAGCAGATTATGGACAGGGTTGTCAGATACGCAGTATTTT.

This clonotype showed up just once. This rearrangement joins TRBV20-1 to TRBJ2-3; D gene ambiguous. Germline V lookup: CDR1 DFQATT, CDR2 SNEGSKA (reference sequence). This CDR3 has 17 amino acids. The V end lost 3 bases, the J end lost 4 bases, and 23 bases lay between the germline ends. CDR3 sequence (DNA): TGCAGTGCTAGGTACTCGGGTGTGGCATCCCGCGCAGATACGCAGTATTTT. This codes for CSARYSGVASRADTQYF.

The table lists this clonotype with a few counts. CDR3 DNA sequence: TGCAGCGGACAAAATTACCGGGAGGGGGACAATGAGCAGTTCTTC. Translating gives CSGQNYREGDNEQFF. The chain joins TRBV29-1 to TRBJ2-1, with 8 bases that match TRBD2. The CDR3 totals 15 residues. CDR1 and CDR2 from the germline V gene are SQVTM and ANQGSEA. The J segment lost 5 bases and the V segment lost 7 bases, leaving 13 bases of the junction unmatched.